These 23 T cell receptor beta chains share one sample of origin, sequenced in a study of blood T cell repertoires in COVID-19. TCRdb's table, derived via immunoSEQ multiplex PCR, lists solely in-frame clones and lacks some. The sample contains 200,000 or so clones, roughly 85% of which appear only once. The sequencing input was peripheral blood. Receptors originate from a human donor with active or convalescent COVID-19. The donor label of this sample is uncertain.

This clone was observed a handful of times. This chain connects TRBV29-1 to TRBJ2-7, with 8 positions matching TRBD1. V shed 7 bases and J 7 bases; nucleotides not matched to a gene: 9. This CDR3 region has 12 residues. CDR1 and CDR2 (germline): SQVTM, ANQGSEA. The CDR3 loop is CSAGQGSGEQYF. The CDR3, as DNA: TGCAGCGCTGGACAGGGATCTGGAGAGCAGTACTTC.

This sequence joins TRBV19 and TRBJ1-6, with 7 positions matching TRBD1. J lost 1 base, V lost 7 bases, and 7 bases had no gene match. CDR3 length: 16 amino acids. The germline V gene encodes CDR1 LNHDA and CDR2 SQIVND (reference sequence). Here the CDR3 reads CASTLQGISYNSPLHF. The CDR3 DNA sequence: TGTGCCAGTACCTTACAGGGGATTTCCTATAATTCACCCCTCCACTTT.

The table lists this clone with a count of one. Written as DNA, the CDR3 is TGTGCCACCAGTGATTTCCAGAACTATGGCTACACCTTC. This gives the protein CATSDFQNYGYTF. The J gene is TRBJ1-2, the V gene TRBV24-1; D not resolved. V was trimmed by 1 base and J by 2 bases, leaving 4 bases between them. The germline V gene has CDR1 KGHDR and CDR2 SFDVKD. This CDR3 contains 13 residues.

V is TRBV2 and J is TRBJ2-1, with 10 positions matching TRBD1. Germline CDR1 and CDR2: SNHLY and FYNNEI. V was clipped by 6 bases and J by 5 bases; unmatched bases: 7. This CDR3 has 15 amino acids. This chain's CDR3 is CASRRDRGTHNEQFF. CDR3 nucleotide sequence: TGTGCCAGCAGGCGGGACAGGGGAACTCACAATGAGCAGTTCTTC.

The chain uses TRBV30 and TRBJ1-4, with D hard to call. This CDR3 comprises 12 residues. The germline V and J ends were trimmed by 5 bases and 7 bases, with 11 bases remaining between them. Looked up from germline, CDR1 is GTSNPN and CDR2 is SVGIG (reference sequence). In DNA, the CDR3 is TGTGCCTGGGCAGGCCGGATTGAAAAACTGTTTTTT. Amino acid sequence: CAWAGRIEKLFF.

This CDR3 is CASSLTLAGWDTQYF. As DNA, the CDR3 is TGTGCCAGCTCACTGACTCTAGCGGGATGGGATACGCAGTATTTT. The chain couples TRBV18 to TRBJ2-3; 9 positions match TRBD2. Germline lookup yields CDR1 KGHSH and CDR2 LQKENI. Germline trimming cut 4 bases from V and 6 bases from J; bases unmatched to any gene: 8. The CDR3 sequence is 15 residues long.

V usage is TRBV27 and J usage is TRBJ2-1; D remains unclear. This CDR3 has 13 amino acids. Trimming pared 5 bases from V and 4 bases from J, leaving 9 bases between. The germline V gene encodes CDR1 MNHEY and CDR2 SMNVEV (reference sequence). The CDR3: CASSPGAYNEQFF. As DNA, the CDR3 is TGTGCCAGCAGTCCTGGAGCGTACAATGAGCAGTTCTTC.

The V and J genes are TRBV6-5 and TRBJ2-2, with 13 bases lining up with TRBD2. Germline V gene data show CDR1 as MNHEY and CDR2 as SVGAGI. The CDR3 loop spans 15 amino acids. The junction had 2 bases not matched to a gene; V was cut back by 6 bases and J by 4 bases. The CDR3 nucleotides read TGTGCCAGCAGAACTAGCGGGGGGGGCACCGGGGAGCTGTTTTTT. It translates to CASRTSGGGTGELFF.

The gene calls are TRBV3-1 (or the pseudogene TRBV3-2) and TRBJ2-1; 10 bases agree with TRBD2. CDR1 and CDR2 from the germline V gene are LGHDT and YNNKEL (reference sequence). The CDR3 length is 17 residues. V trimming: 8 bases; J trimming: 0 bases; junction bases outside the gene matches: 10. The CDR3 here is CASARTSGTHSYNEQFF. The CDR3 DNA reads as TGTGCCAGCGCCCGGACTAGCGGAACGCACTCCTACAATGAGCAGTTCTTC.

V gene TRBV30 combines with J gene TRBJ1-4; 7 bases agree with TRBD1. In germline, CDR1 is GTSNPN, CDR2 SVGIG (reference sequence). The CDR3 contains 19 residues. Trimming at V came to 2 bases and at J to 0 bases, leaving 15 bases not matched to a gene. Here the CDR3 reads CAWSTTILRDRSTNEKLFF. The CDR3 nucleotides are TGTGCCTGGAGTACAACGATCCTCCGGGACAGATCAACTAATGAAAAACTGTTTTTT.

The chain combines TRBV28 with TRBJ1-3; D is perhaps TRBD1 (5 bases). Germline CDR1 is MDHEN and CDR2 is SYDVKM. CDR3 length equals 13 residues. V was cut by 5 bases and J by 1 base, with 6 bases left in between. CDR3 region: CASSRGSGNTIYF. The CDR3 DNA reads as TGTGCCAGCAGTAGGGGTTCTGGAAACACCATATATTTT.

V usage is TRBV10-3 and J usage is TRBJ1-1, with a possible D match to TRBD1 (5 bases). Germline V gives CDR1 ENHRY, CDR2 SYGVKD. The CDR3 runs to 14 residues. V lost 4 bases to trimming and J lost 10 bases, with 19 bases between them. The CDR3 loop reads CAISVGGWFSVAFF. For the CDR3, the DNA is TGTGCCATCAGTGTCGGGGGTTGGTTCTCGGTAGCTTTCTTT.

The gene calls are TRBV6-2 or TRBV6-3 and TRBJ2-3, with 7 bases that match TRBD2. Germline CDR1 MNHEY, CDR2 SVGEGT. The ends lost 4 bases at V and 1 base at J; junction bases unmatched: 11. The CDR3 sequence is 17 residues long. CDR3 coding DNA: TGTGCCAGCAGTTCCGGCGGGAGCCCTATTCGCACAGATACGCAGTATTTT. Its translation is CASSSGGSPIRTDTQYF.

The chain combines TRBV13 with TRBJ2-7; 8 bases are shared with TRBD1. The length of the CDR3 is 15 residues. The J segment lost 2 bases and the V segment lost 4 bases, leaving 7 bases of the junction unmatched. The V gene's germline CDR1 is PRHDT and CDR2 FYEKMQ (reference sequence). This CDR3 is CASSSDREHPYEQYF. In nucleotides, the CDR3 is TGTGCCAGCAGCTCGGACAGGGAACACCCCTACGAGCAGTACTTC.

The chain combines TRBV2 with TRBJ2-5, with a weak D call TRBD2 (7 bases). The V gene lost 3 bases and the J gene lost 5 bases, with 16 bases spanning the gap. The CDR3 spans 15 residues. CDR1 SNHLY and CDR2 FYNNEI come from the germline V gene. The CDR3 nucleotides are TGTGCCAGCAGTGATTCGGCGGGGAGGGGGGAGACCCAGTACTTC. Protein: CASSDSAGRGETQYF.

The chain employs TRBV25-1 and TRBJ1-6; perhaps TRBD1 as D (6 bases). Trimming stripped 8 bases from V and 9 bases from J, with 14 bases between. Germline CDR1 and CDR2: MGHDK and SYGVNS. The CDR3 extends over 13 amino acids. The CDR3 here is CASSLSGVSPLHF. CDR3 nucleotide sequence: TGTGCCAGCTCCCTCTCAGGGGTTTCACCCCTCCACTTT.

This clone was recorded once. The chain combines TRBV5-4 with TRBJ1-1; tentative D call: TRBD1 (5 bases). There are 15 residues in the CDR3. The germline V and J ends were trimmed by 4 bases and 1 base, with 14 bases remaining between them. Germline V gene lookup returns CDR1 SGHNT and CDR2 YYREEE (reference sequence). The CDR3 loop reads CASSPRKTANTEAFF. In DNA form, the CDR3 reads TGTGCCAGCAGCCCTAGGAAGACAGCGAACACTGAAGCTTTCTTT. Combining the CDR3 with reference TRBV5-4 and TRBJ1-1 gives the whole variable domain ETGVTQSPTHLIKTRGQQVTLRCSSQSGHNTVSWYQQALGQGPQFIFQYYREEENGRGNFPPRFSGLQFPNYSSELNVNALELDDSALYLCASSPRKTANTEAFFGQGTRLTVV.

This clone was counted between two and nine times. The V gene is TRBV28, the J gene TRBJ2-5; possibly TRBD1 for D (6 bases). The CDR3 spans 14 residues. Trimming took 8 bases from V and 1 from J, leaving 14 bases between them. CDR1 is MDHEN and CDR2 is SYDVKM in the germline V gene. The CDR3 sequence: CASGDRQVQETQYF. Written as DNA, the CDR3 is TGTGCCAGCGGTGATCGACAGGTCCAAGAGACCCAGTACTTC.

V gene TRBV10-2 combines with J gene TRBJ1-6, with D possibly matching TRBD1 (6 bases). The CDR3 extends over 15 amino acids. V was shortened by 8 bases and J by 6 bases, with 17 bases between the two germline ends. In germline, CDR1 is WSHSY, CDR2 SAAADI. The CDR3 region is CASVNTGQVNSPLHF. The CDR3 bases are TGCGCCAGCGTCAACACGGGACAAGTTAATTCACCCCTCCACTTT.

The CDR3 spells CASSQDLEGRETQYF. The CDR3 DNA is TGTGCCAGCAGCCAAGATCTGGAGGGGCGAGAGACCCAGTACTTC. This chain joins TRBV3-1 (or the pseudogene TRBV3-2) and TRBJ2-5; a possible D gene is TRBD2 (6 bases). The CDR3 runs to 15 residues. Germline CDR1 is LGHDT and CDR2 is YNNKEL (reference sequence). Trimming stripped 0 bases from V and 4 bases from J, with 12 bases between.

The chain is built from TRBV10-1 and TRBJ2-4; TRBD1 aligns across 7 bases. J was trimmed by 5 bases and V by 6 bases; bases with no gene match: 4. The CDR3 runs 13 residues. Germline V lookup: CDR1 WNHNN, CDR2 SYGVQD (reference sequence). This CDR3 reads CASSRGQENIQYF. CDR3 sequence (DNA): TGCGCCAGCAGCCGCGGACAGGAAAACATTCAGTACTTC.

The chain couples TRBV14 to TRBJ2-2, with TRBD2 as a possible D gene (5 bases). The V end was cut by 5 bases, the J end by 1 base, with 8 bases between. The CDR3 consists of 14 residues. CDR1 and CDR2 from the germline V gene are SGHDN and FVKESK. CDR3 region: CASSASGNTGELFF. CDR3 nucleotides: TGTGCCAGCAGCGCGAGCGGGAACACCGGGGAGCTGTTTTTT.

The chain couples TRBV28 to TRBJ2-7; D not certain. Germline V lookup: CDR1 MDHEN, CDR2 SYDVKM. The CDR3 has 12 amino acids. Trimming shortened V by 8 bases and J by 2 bases, and 10 bases separated the two germline ends. This chain's CDR3 is CASGQNPYEQYF. The CDR3 DNA follows: TGTGCCAGCGGTCAGAACCCCTACGAGCAGTACTTC.